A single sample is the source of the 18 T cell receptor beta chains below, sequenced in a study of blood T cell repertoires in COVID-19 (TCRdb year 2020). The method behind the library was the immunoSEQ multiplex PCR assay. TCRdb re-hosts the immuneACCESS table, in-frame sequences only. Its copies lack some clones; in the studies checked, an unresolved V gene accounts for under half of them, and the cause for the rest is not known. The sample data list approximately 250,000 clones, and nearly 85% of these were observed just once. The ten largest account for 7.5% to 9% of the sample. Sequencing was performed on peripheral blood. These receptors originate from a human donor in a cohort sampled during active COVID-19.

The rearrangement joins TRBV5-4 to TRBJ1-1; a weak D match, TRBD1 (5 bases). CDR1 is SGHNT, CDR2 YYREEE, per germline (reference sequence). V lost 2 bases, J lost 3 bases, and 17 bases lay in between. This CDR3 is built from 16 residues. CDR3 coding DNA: TGTGCCAGCAGCTTCCCGTCTATCGCGGGGCACACTGAAGCTTTCTTT. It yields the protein CASSFPSIAGHTEAFF.

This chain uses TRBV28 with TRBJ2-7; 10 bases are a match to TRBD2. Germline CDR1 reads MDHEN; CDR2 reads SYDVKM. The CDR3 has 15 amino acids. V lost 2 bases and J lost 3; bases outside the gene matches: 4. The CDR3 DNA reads TGTGCCAGCAGTTTAGCACTAGCGGGGATCTACGAGCAGTACTTC. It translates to CASSLALAGIYEQYF. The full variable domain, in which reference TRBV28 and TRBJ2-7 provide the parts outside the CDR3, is DVKVTQSSRYLVKRTGEKVFLECVQDMDHENMFWYRQDPGLGLRLIYFSYDVKMKEKGDIPEGYSVSREKKERFSLILESASTNQTSMYLCASSLALAGIYEQYFGPGTRLTVT.

The CDR3 DNA follows: TGTGCCAGCAGTTTATATAGACAGGGAGGTGATCAGCCCCAGCATTTT. Protein: CASSLYRQGGDQPQHF. This sequence joins TRBV28 and TRBJ1-5, with TRBD1 identical over 7 bases. With V trimmed by 1 base and J by 5 bases, 8 bases remained unmatched. The CDR3 contains 16 residues. Per the germline V gene, CDR1 is MDHEN and CDR2 is SYDVKM.

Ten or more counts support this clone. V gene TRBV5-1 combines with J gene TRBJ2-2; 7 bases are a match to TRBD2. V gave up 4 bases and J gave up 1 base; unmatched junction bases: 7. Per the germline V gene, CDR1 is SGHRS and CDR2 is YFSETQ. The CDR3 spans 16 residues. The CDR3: CASSPWASGNTGELFF. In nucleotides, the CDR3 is TGCGCCAGCAGCCCCTGGGCTAGCGGGAACACCGGGGAGCTGTTTTTT.

The CDR3 DNA is TGTGCCAGCAGCCCGGTAGCGGGGACCTACGAGCAGTACTTC. Translation gives CASSPVAGTYEQYF. The chain recombines TRBV5-5 with TRBJ2-7, with 8 nucleotides matching TRBD2. CDR3 size: 14 residues. The germline CDR1 and CDR2 sequences are SGHKS and YYEKEE (reference sequence). V was pared by 4 bases and J by 2 bases, with 5 bases of the junction left unmatched.

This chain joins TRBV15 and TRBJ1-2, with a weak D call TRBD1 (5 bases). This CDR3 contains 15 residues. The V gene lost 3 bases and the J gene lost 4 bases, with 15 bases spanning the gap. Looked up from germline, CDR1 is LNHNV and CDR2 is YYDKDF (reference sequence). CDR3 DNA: TGTGCCACCAGCAGCGGATCTAGGGGAGGCTATGGCTACACCTTC. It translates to CATSSGSRGGYGYTF.

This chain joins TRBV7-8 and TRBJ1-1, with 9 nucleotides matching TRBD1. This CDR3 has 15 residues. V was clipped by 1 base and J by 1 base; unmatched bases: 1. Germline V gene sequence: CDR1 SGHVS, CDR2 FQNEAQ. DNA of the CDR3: TGTGCCAGCAGCTTAGAGGGACAGGGGAACACTGAAGCTTTCTTT. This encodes CASSLEGQGNTEAFF.

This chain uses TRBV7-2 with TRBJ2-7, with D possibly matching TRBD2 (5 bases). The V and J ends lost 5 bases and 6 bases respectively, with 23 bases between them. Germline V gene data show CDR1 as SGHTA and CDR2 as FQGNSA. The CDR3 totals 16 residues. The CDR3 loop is CASSAWALALSGEQYF. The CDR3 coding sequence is TGTGCCAGCAGCGCCTGGGCTCTAGCCCTGTCCGGCGAGCAGTACTTC.

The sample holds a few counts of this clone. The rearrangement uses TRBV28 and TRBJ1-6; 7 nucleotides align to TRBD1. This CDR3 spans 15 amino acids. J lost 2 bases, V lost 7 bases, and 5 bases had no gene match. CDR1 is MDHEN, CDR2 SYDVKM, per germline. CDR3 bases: TGTGCCAGCACCGAGACAGGGCCCTATAATTCACCCCTCCACTTT. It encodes CASTETGPYNSPLHF.

Here the CDR3 DNA reads TGTGCCAGCAGTGAAGGAGAGACAGCGACCGTTGTGAAAAACATTCAGTACTTC. Its translation is CASSEGETATVVKNIQYF. The chain links TRBV6-1 to TRBJ2-4, with a weak D call TRBD1 (5 bases). Germline V CDR1 and CDR2: MNHNS, SASEGT. The CDR3 consists of 18 residues. Trimming took 1 base from V and 4 from J, leaving 20 bases between them.

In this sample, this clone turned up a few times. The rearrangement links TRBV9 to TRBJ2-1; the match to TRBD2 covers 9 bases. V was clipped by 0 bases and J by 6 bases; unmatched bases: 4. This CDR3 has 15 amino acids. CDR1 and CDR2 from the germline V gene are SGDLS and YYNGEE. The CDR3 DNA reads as TGTGCCAGCAGCGTAGGAATGCGGGGGGGCAATGAGCAGTTCTTC. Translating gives CASSVGMRGGNEQFF.

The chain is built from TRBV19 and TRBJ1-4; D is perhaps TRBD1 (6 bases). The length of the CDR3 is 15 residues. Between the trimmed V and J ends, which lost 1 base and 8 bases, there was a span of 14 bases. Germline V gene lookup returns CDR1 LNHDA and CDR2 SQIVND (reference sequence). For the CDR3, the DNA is TGTGCCAGTAGTATAGGAACAGGGTACGGGGAAAAACTGTTTTTT. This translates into CASSIGTGYGEKLFF.

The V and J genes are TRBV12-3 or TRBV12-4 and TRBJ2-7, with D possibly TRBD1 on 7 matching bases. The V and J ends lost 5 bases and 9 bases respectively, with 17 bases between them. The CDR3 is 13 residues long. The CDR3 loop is CASSGTVPGGQYF. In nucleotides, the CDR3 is TGTGCCAGCAGTGGGACAGTACCCGGGGGGCAGTACTTC.

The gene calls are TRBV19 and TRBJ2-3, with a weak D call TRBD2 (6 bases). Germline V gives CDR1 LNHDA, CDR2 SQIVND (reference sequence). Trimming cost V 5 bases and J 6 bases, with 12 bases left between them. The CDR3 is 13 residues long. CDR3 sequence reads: CASSVGLADTQYF. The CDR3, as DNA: TGTGCCAGTAGTGTAGGGCTAGCGGATACGCAGTATTTT.

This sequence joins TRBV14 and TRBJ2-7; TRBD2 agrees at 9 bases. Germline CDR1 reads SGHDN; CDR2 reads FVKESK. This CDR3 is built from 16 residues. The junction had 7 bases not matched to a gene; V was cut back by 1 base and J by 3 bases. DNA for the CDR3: TGTGCCAGCAGCCAAGTGGGGCTAGCGGGGAACTACGAGCAGTACTTC. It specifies CASSQVGLAGNYEQYF.

CDR3 coding DNA: TGTGCCAGCAGCCCGACAGGGGGTCAAGAGAATGGCTACACCTTC. Amino acid sequence: CASSPTGGQENGYTF. The chain recombines TRBV27 with TRBJ1-2; TRBD1 aligns across 9 bases. V lost 6 bases, J lost 6 bases, and 11 bases stayed unmatched. CDR3 size: 15 residues. CDR1 is MNHEY, CDR2 SMNVEV, per germline (reference sequence).

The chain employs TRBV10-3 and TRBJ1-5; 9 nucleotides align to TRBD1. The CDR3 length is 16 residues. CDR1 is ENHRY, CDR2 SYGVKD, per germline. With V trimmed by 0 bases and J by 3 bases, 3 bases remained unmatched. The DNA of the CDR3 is TGTGCCATCAGTGAGTCGGGACAGGGCTACAATCAGCCCCAGCATTTT. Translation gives CAISESGQGYNQPQHF.

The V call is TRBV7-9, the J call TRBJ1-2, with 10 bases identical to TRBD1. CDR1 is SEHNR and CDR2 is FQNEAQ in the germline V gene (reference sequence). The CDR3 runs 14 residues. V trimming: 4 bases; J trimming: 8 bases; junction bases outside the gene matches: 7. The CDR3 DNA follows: TGTGCCAGCAGCTCGCCCGGGACAGGGGTCGGCTACACCTTC. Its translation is CASSSPGTGVGYTF.